This note documents a single T cell receptor beta chain sequence. This specimen comes from a study of shared clonotypes between healthy human individuals. The repertoire was sequenced with immunoSEQ multiplex PCR; TCRdb's copy has only in-frame clones and lacks some. The profile shows about 2.4 million clones, more than 85% of them singletons. The V gene's germline CDR1 is MNHNS and CDR2 SASEGT. V gave up 2 bases and J gave up 6 bases, with 7 bases separating them. The CDR3 spans 12 residues. The clonotype was recovered from a man between 18 and 35 years old in good health. Some clones in this sample may be carry-over from other donors' samples. The source material was naive CD4+ T cells from PBMCs. Subset in this sample: CD45RA+ positively selected. The chain uses TRBV6-1 and TRBJ2-5, with unresolved D. The CDR3 loop reads CASSEWPKTQYF. The CDR3 DNA reads as TGTGCCAGCAGTGAATGGCCCAAGACCCAGTACTTC.